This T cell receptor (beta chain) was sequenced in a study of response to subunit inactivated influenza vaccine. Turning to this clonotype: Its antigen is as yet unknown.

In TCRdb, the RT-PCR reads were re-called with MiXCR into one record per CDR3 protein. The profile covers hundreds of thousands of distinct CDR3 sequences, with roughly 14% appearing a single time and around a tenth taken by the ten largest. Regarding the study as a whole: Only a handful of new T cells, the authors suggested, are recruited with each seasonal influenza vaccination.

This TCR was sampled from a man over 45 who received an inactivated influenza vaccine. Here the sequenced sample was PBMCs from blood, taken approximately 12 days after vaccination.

This CDR3 is CATSRDRLGYEQYF. In DNA form, the CDR3 reads TGTGCCACCAGCAGAGATCGCCTGGGCTACGAGCAGTACTTC. This chain joins TRBV15 and TRBJ2-7, with D unresolved. CDR1 is LNHNV, CDR2 YYDKDF, per germline (reference sequence). V was pared by 0 bases and J by 3 bases, with 9 bases between. There are 14 residues in the CDR3.